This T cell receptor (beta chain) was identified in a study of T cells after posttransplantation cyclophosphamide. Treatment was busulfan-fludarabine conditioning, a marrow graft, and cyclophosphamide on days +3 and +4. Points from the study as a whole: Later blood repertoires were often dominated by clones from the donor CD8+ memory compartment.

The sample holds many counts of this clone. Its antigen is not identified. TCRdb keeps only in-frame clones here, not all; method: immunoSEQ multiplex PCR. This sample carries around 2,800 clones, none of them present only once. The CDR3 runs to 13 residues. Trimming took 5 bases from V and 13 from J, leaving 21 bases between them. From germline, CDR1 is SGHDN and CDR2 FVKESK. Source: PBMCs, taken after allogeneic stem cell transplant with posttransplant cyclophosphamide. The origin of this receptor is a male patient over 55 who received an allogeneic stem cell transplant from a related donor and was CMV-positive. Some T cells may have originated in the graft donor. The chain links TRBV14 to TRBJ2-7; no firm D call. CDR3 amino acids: CASSSSPLVSIYF. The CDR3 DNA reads TGTGCCAGCAGCTCGAGCCCCCTCGTGAGCATTTACTTC.